One sample yielded the 14 T cell receptor beta chains listed below, sequenced in a study of blood T cell repertoires in COVID-19. Repertoires were generated with immunoSEQ multiplex PCR, while TCRdb's copy carries only in-frame clones and drops some. Of 140,000 or so clones listed, 85% to 90% are singletons. The sequencing input was peripheral blood. The receptor set was obtained from a woman aged 45-60 years with active or convalescent COVID-19.

The rearrangement joins TRBV6-5 to TRBJ2-7, with TRBD1 identical over 10 bases. Unmatched junction bases numbered 9, after V lost 10 bases and J lost 3 bases. CDR1 is MNHEY and CDR2 is SVGAGI in the germline V gene. The CDR3 runs 14 residues. CDR3 DNA sequence: TGTGCCATCCAAAGAGGGGACAGGGGCTACGAGCAGTACTTC. Encoded protein: CAIQRGDRGYEQYF.

The V and J genes are TRBV7-9 and TRBJ2-5; D remains ambiguous. The V end lost 5 bases, the J end lost 1 base, and 14 bases lay between the germline ends. This CDR3 region has 15 residues. Germline CDR1 SEHNR, CDR2 FQNEAQ (reference sequence). CDR3 residues: CASSHSQRVQETQYF. The CDR3 DNA reads TGTGCCAGCAGCCACTCGCAAAGAGTCCAAGAGACCCAGTACTTC.

The chain uses TRBV28 and TRBJ1-1; no clear D. The germline V and J ends were trimmed by 5 bases and 1 base, with 20 bases remaining between them. Looked up from germline, CDR1 is MDHEN and CDR2 is SYDVKM. CDR3 length equals 17 residues. The CDR3 sequence is CASSPGGTRGRNTEAFF. The CDR3 DNA reads as TGTGCCAGCAGTCCGGGCGGTACACGGGGAAGGAACACTGAAGCTTTCTTT.

The V and J genes are TRBV10-2 and TRBJ1-1; 9 nucleotides agree with TRBD1. Germline CDR1 and CDR2: WSHSY and SAAADI. The CDR3 covers 14 residues. Unmatched junction bases numbered 8, after V lost 8 bases and J lost 4 bases. The CDR3 DNA follows: TGCGCCAGCTCTGGGACAGGGAAGAGCACTGAAGCTTTCTTT. Residues: CASSGTGKSTEAFF.

This clone was seen just once. The J gene is TRBJ2-3, the V gene TRBV10-3; 11 bases match TRBD1. CDR3 length equals 17 residues. J gave up 3 bases and V 3 bases, and 8 bases lay outside the gene matches. Per the germline V gene, CDR1 is ENHRY and CDR2 is SYGVKD. The CDR3, as DNA: TGTGCCATCAGTGATCTCGCCGGGACAGGGGGAACAGATACGCAGTATTTT. Translating gives CAISDLAGTGGTDTQYF.

The rearrangement uses TRBV6-2 or TRBV6-3 and TRBJ1-2, with a possible D match to TRBD1 (5 bases). Germline CDR1 is MNHEY and CDR2 is SVGEGT. The length of the CDR3 is 14 residues. V gave up 0 bases and J gave up 4 bases, with 9 bases separating them. The CDR3 DNA sequence: TGTGCCAGCAGTTACTCCAGGGTGTTCTATGGCTACACCTTC. Its protein is CASSYSRVFYGYTF.

The chain combines TRBV3-1 (or the pseudogene TRBV3-2) with TRBJ2-5; 14 bases are a match to TRBD2. Germline assignment: CDR1 LGHDT and CDR2 YNNKEL (reference sequence). V lost 4 bases to trimming and J lost 7 bases; unmatched junction nucleotides: 5. The CDR3 is made up of 15 amino acids. DNA for the CDR3: TGTGCCAGCAGCCCCAGACTAGCGGGGGGGGCGACCCAGTACTTC. This encodes CASSPRLAGGATQYF.

The V gene is TRBV4-2, the J gene TRBJ1-2; TRBD1 aligns across 7 bases. V shed 3 bases, J shed 2 bases, and the junction held 6 bases outside the gene matches. Germline-derived CDR1 and CDR2 are LGHNA and YNFKEQ. This CDR3 comprises 15 residues. In nucleotides, the CDR3 is TGTGCCAGCAGCCAGGTAGCGGGACAGAACTATGGCTACACCTTC. It is translated as CASSQVAGQNYGYTF.

The chain joins TRBV7-3 to TRBJ1-1; a weak D match, TRBD1 (6 bases). The germline gives CDR1 SGHTA, CDR2 FQGTGA. The CDR3 extends over 15 amino acids. Trimming took off 3 bases at V and 4 bases at J, with 15 bases between the two ends. CDR3 bases: TGTGCCAGCAGCTTGAGTGGGGGCTGGACCACTGAAGCTTTCTTT. Its protein is CASSLSGGWTTEAFF. The full variable domain, completed using reference TRBV7-3 and TRBJ1-1, is GAGVSQTPSNKVTEKGKYVELRCDPISGHTALYWYRQSLGQGPEFLIYFQGTGAADDSGLPNDRFFAVRPEGSVSTLKIQRTERGDSAVYLCASSLSGGWTTEAFFGQGTRLTVV.

The gene calls are TRBV6-4 and TRBJ1-2, with 8 bases lining up with TRBD1. CDR3 length: 14 residues. Germline CDR1 reads MRHNA; CDR2 reads SNTAGT. For the CDR3, the DNA is TGTGGGGCGGACAGGGTAGAGGGGGGTTATGGCTACACCTTC. Its protein product is CGADRVEGGYGYTF.

The genes are TRBV29-1 and TRBJ1-2; no clear D. The CDR3 consists of 12 residues. Germline CDR1 reads SQVTM; CDR2 reads ANQGSEA. The V end lost 3 bases, the J end lost 6 bases, and 11 bases lay between the germline ends. DNA for the CDR3: TGCAGCGTTGACGGTCGCGGGGATGGCTACACCTTC. Translation gives CSVDGRGDGYTF.

This clone was seen once. V is TRBV27 and J is TRBJ1-6; no clear D gene. The CDR3 extends over 14 amino acids. From germline, CDR1 is MNHEY and CDR2 SMNVEV (reference sequence). The ends were cut back, 6 bases at V and 1 base at J, with 7 bases in the middle. In DNA form, the CDR3 reads TGTGCCAGCAGGAGCCAATCCTATAATTCACCCCTCCACTTT. Translating gives CASRSQSYNSPLHF.

This clone was seen a single time. This chain connects TRBV30 to TRBJ2-1; 11 nucleotides align to TRBD2. Germline trimming cut 2 bases from V and 9 bases from J; bases unmatched to any gene: 12. The CDR3 contains 16 residues. Germline V gives CDR1 GTSNPN, CDR2 SVGIG (reference sequence). CDR3 in amino acids: CAWSFLLAGAGAEQFF. CDR3 coding DNA: TGTGCCTGGAGTTTCCTACTAGCGGGAGCCGGCGCTGAGCAGTTCTTC.

This chain connects TRBV30 to TRBJ2-7; 7 bases fit TRBD1. From germline, CDR1 is GTSNPN and CDR2 SVGIG (reference sequence). Trimming removed 0 bases from V and 2 bases from J; junction bases left unmatched: 7. The CDR3 runs 15 residues. CDR3: CAWSVATGLAYEQYF. CDR3 DNA sequence: TGTGCCTGGAGTGTAGCGACAGGGCTCGCCTACGAGCAGTACTTC.